This T cell receptor beta chain derives from a study of human T cells and chemical hapten exposure. This clonotype was seen more than once but under ten times. The CDR3 covers 15 residues. Germline trimming cut 6 bases from V and 6 bases from J; bases unmatched to any gene: 9. Time point reported: patch test 1, 2 weeks after DPC sensitization. Treatment of the sample: therapeutic diphenylcyclopropenone sensitization with weekly scalp DPC. Each CDR3 protein gets one entry after TCRdb re-called the RACE reads with MiXCR. The sample has around 50,000 distinct CDR3 sequences, about 9% seen once. Sequencing was performed on whole blood, taken in connection with sensitization to the hapten diphenylcyclopropenone (DPC). This chain joins TRBV12-3 or TRBV12-4 and TRBJ2-1; 9 bases agree with TRBD1. The receptor was derived from a woman between 50 and 59 years old with alopecia areata. Some clones in this sample may be carry-over from other donors' samples. The CDR3 sequence is CASSPGTGFSNEQFF. Written as DNA, the CDR3 is TGTGCCAGCAGCCCTGGGACAGGGTTTTCCAATGAGCAGTTCTTC.